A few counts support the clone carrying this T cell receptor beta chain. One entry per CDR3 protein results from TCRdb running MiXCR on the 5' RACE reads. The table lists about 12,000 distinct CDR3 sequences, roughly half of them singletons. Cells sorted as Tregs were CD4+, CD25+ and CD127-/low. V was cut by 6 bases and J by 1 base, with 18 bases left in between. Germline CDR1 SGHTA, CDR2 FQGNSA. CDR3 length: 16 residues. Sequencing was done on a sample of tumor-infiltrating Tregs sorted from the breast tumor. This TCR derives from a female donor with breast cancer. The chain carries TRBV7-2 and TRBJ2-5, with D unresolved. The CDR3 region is CASSPRAPAFQETQYF. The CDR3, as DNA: TGTGCCAGCAGTCCCCGGGCCCCGGCGTTCCAAGAGACCCAGTACTTC.